This note documents a single T cell receptor beta chain sequence. This sample was included in a study of PD-L1 blockade in urothelial cancer. Study information: Patients commenced intravenous atezolizumab, 1,200 mg every 3 weeks, at some point between 2012 and 2014. Male sex and bladder-origin urothelial cancer were recorded for about 90% of the roughly 30 patients.

This CDR3 is 13 amino acids long. Germline lookup yields CDR1 SQVTM and CDR2 ANQGSEA. Trimming removed 3 bases at V and 1 base at J, with 9 bases between. Repertoires were generated with immunoSEQ multiplex PCR, while TCRdb's copy carries only in-frame clones and drops some. The table records tens of thousands of clones, under 90% of them present only once. Time point defined: pretreatment peripheral blood. The sample in question was PBMCs, obtained around atezolizumab (anti-PD-L1) treatment. The V and J genes are TRBV29-1 and TRBJ1-1, with D perhaps matching TRBD1 (6 bases). The clonotype comes from a man in his 60s with urothelial cancer. The CDR3 protein is CSVEGTPNTEAFF. The CDR3 DNA reads TGCAGCGTTGAGGGGACACCGAACACTGAAGCTTTCTTT.